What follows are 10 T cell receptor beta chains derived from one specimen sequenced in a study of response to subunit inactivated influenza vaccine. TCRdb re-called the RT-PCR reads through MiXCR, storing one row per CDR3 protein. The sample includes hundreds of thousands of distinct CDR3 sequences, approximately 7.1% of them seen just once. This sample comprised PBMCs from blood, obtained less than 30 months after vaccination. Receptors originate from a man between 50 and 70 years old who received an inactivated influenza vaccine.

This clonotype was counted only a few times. The CDR3 region is CSARGTHRGGQFF. In DNA form, the CDR3 reads TGCAGTGCTAGAGGGACCCATAGGGGGGGGCAGTTCTTC. The chain recombines TRBV20-1 with TRBJ2-1, with D possibly being TRBD2 (7 bases). The CDR3 covers 13 residues. Germline CDR1 and CDR2: DFQATT and SNEGSKA (reference sequence). Trimming took off 1 base at V and 12 bases at J, with 16 bases between the two ends.

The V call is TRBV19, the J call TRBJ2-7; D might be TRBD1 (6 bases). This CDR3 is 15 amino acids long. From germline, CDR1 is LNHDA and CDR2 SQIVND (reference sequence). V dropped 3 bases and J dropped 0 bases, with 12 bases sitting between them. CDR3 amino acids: CASSMWAGASYEQYF. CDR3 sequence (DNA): TGTGCCAGTAGTATGTGGGCAGGGGCCTCCTACGAGCAGTACTTC.

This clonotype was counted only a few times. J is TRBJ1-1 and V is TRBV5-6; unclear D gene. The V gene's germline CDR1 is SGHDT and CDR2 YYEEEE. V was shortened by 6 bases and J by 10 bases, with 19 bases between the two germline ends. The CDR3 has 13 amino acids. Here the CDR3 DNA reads TGTGCCAGCACCTTAAAATCCACAGATTTAGCTTTCTTT. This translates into CASTLKSTDLAFF. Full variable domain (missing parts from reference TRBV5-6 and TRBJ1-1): DAGVTQSPTHLIKTRGQQVTLRCSPKSGHDTVSWYQQALGQGPQFIFQYYEEEERQRGNFPDRFSGHQFPNYSSELNVNALLLGDSALYLCASTLKSTDLAFFGQGTRLTVV.

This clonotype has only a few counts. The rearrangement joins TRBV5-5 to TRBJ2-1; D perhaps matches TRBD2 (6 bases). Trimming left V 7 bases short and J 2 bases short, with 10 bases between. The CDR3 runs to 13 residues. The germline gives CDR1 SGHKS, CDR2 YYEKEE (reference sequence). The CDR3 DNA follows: TGTGCCAGCCGAAGCGGGCCCTACAATGAGCAGTTCTTC. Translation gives CASRSGPYNEQFF.

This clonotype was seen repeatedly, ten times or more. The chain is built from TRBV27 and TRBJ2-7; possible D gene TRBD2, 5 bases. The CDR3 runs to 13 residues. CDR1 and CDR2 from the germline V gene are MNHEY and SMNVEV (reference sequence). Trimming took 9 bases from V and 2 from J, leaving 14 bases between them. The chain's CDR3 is CARELGGPYEQYF. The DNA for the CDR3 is TGTGCCAGGGAACTCGGAGGACCCTACGAGCAGTACTTC.

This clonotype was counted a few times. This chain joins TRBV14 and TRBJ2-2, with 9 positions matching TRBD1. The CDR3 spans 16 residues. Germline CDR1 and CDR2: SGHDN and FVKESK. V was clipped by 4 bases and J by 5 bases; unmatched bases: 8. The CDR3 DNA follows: TGTGCCAGCAGCCGGGCCGGGACAGGGCGGACCGGGGAGCTGTTTTTT. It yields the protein CASSRAGTGRTGELFF.

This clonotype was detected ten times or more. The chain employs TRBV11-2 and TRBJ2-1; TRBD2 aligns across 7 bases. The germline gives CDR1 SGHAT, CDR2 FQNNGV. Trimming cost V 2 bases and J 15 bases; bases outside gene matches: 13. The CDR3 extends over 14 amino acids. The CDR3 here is CASSLSSGTASAFF. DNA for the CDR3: TGTGCCAGCAGCTTATCTAGCGGAACCGCCTCAGCGTTCTTC.

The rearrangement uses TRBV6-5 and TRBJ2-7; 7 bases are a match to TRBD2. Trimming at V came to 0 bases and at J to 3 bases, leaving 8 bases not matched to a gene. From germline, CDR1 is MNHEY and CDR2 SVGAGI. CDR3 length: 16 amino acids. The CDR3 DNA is TGTGCCAGCAGTTACTCGTACGCGGGAGTAGTCTACGAGCAGTACTTC. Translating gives CASSYSYAGVVYEQYF.

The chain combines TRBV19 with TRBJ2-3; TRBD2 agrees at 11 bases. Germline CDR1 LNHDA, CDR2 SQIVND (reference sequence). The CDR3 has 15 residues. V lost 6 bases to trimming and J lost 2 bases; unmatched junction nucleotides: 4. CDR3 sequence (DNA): TGTGCCAGTAGAACTAGCGGGGGAACCACAGATACGCAGTATTTT. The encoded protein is CASRTSGGTTDTQYF.

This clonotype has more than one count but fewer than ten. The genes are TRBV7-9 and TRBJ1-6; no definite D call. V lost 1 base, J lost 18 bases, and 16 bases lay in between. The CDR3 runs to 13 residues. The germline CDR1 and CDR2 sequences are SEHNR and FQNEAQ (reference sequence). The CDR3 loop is CASSLGQWAESHF. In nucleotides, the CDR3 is TGTGCCAGCAGCTTAGGTCAGTGGGCAGAGTCCCACTTT.